The 11 T cell receptor beta chains below all came from one sample that was sequenced in a study of T cell responses to AZD1222 COVID-19 vaccine. Clones were sequenced by immunoSEQ multiplex PCR, and TCRdb holds only the in-frame ones, with some missing. The table lists about 170,000 clones, over 85% of them singletons, with roughly 1.5% in the top ten. Sequencing was performed on peripheral blood, taken on day 0 of AZD1222 vaccination. Receptor source: an adult in good health.

The chain joins TRBV30 to TRBJ1-1; D not certain. This CDR3 contains 14 residues. Trimming took 0 bases from V and 1 from J, leaving 9 bases between them. Looked up from germline, CDR1 is GTSNPN and CDR2 is SVGIG (reference sequence). The CDR3 DNA reads TGTGCCTGGAGTGTCTGGGTGGCGAACACTGAAGCTTTCTTT. Translation: CAWSVWVANTEAFF.

V usage is TRBV7-9 and J usage is TRBJ1-2; 10 bases match TRBD1. CDR3 length equals 13 residues. Trimming at V came to 8 bases and at J to 4 bases, leaving 4 bases not matched to a gene. Germline V gives CDR1 SEHNR, CDR2 FQNEAQ (reference sequence). The CDR3 DNA reads as TGTGCCAGCGAGGGACAGGGGTTCTATGGCTACACCTTC. Its translation is CASEGQGFYGYTF.

The genes are TRBV5-6 and TRBJ1-4, with 9 bases aligning to TRBD1. The CDR3 spans 17 residues. From germline, CDR1 is SGHDT and CDR2 YYEEEE. Losses at the gene ends were 0 bases for V and 8 bases for J; bases not matched to a gene: 11. DNA for the CDR3: TGTGCCAGCAGCTTGGCTGGGGGAGACAGGGGGGCAGAAAAACTGTTTTTT. The encoded protein is CASSLAGGDRGAEKLFF.

This clone was detected only once. The chain joins TRBV7-9 to TRBJ2-5, with 12 positions matching TRBD1. V shed 3 bases and J 1 base; nucleotides not matched to a gene: 3. CDR1 is SEHNR, CDR2 FQNEAQ, per germline (reference sequence). This CDR3 contains 16 residues. CDR3 region: CASSFVGQGAQETQYF. The CDR3, as DNA: TGTGCCAGCAGCTTCGTGGGACAGGGGGCCCAAGAGACCCAGTACTTC.

The rearrangement links TRBV29-1 to TRBJ2-7; D possibly matches TRBD1 or TRBD2 (5 bases each). Germline V CDR1 and CDR2: SQVTM, ANQGSEA. V dropped 0 bases and J dropped 2 bases, with 8 bases sitting between them. The CDR3 loop spans 13 amino acids. CDR3 DNA sequence: TGCAGCGTTGAAGATGGGGGAACCTACGAGCAGTACTTC. Protein: CSVEDGGTYEQYF.

The chain recombines TRBV10-3 with TRBJ1-5, with D uncertain. Per the germline V gene, CDR1 is ENHRY and CDR2 is SYGVKD. The CDR3 length is 13 residues. Trimming removed 1 base at V and 6 bases at J, with 7 bases between. The CDR3 sequence is CAISEWGAQPQHF. The CDR3 region has the DNA TGTGCCATCAGTGAGTGGGGTGCTCAGCCCCAGCATTTT.

The V call is TRBV18, the J call TRBJ1-2; 9 bases align to TRBD1. V lost 3 bases and J lost 4; bases outside the gene matches: 15. The CDR3 is 18 amino acids. In germline, CDR1 is KGHSH, CDR2 LQKENI. CDR3 sequence: CASSPLKLQGANVYGYTF. CDR3 DNA: TGTGCCAGCTCACCCCTCAAATTACAGGGGGCAAATGTCTATGGCTACACCTTC.

V is TRBV3-1 (or the pseudogene TRBV3-2) and J is TRBJ2-1; 11 bases map to TRBD2. The germline CDR1 and CDR2 sequences are LGHDT and YNNKEL (reference sequence). J lost 8 bases, V lost 0 bases, and 15 bases had no gene match. The CDR3 is made up of 19 amino acids. Written as DNA, the CDR3 is TGTGCCAGCAGCCAAGATCCGGCTAGCGGGAGGCCCCCATACGATGAGCAGTTCTTC. Encoded protein: CASSQDPASGRPPYDEQFF.

The J gene is TRBJ1-6, the V gene TRBV6-5, with D uncertain. V was pared by 7 bases and J by 0 bases, with 10 bases between. Germline V gene sequence: CDR1 MNHEY, CDR2 SVGAGI. This CDR3 is built from 15 residues. CDR3 residues: CASNGDDSYNSPLHF. The CDR3 bases are TGTGCCAGCAATGGGGATGACTCCTATAATTCACCCCTCCACTTT.

CDR3 bases: TGTGCCATCAGCGTCTTTCAAGAGTACAATGAGCAGTTCTTC. Encoded protein: CAISVFQEYNEQFF. V is TRBV10-3 and J is TRBJ2-1, with D unclear. The length of the CDR3 is 14 residues. Germline V CDR1 and CDR2: ENHRY, SYGVKD. Deletions cut 6 bases from V and 4 bases from J, with 13 bases between.

This clone occurred once. V is TRBV7-9 and J is TRBJ1-2, with D possibly TRBD1 on 6 matching bases. Between the trimmed V and J ends, which lost 3 bases and 4 bases, there was a span of 15 bases. Germline V lookup: CDR1 SEHNR, CDR2 FQNEAQ (reference sequence). The CDR3 runs 15 residues. The CDR3 loop reads CASSFPGTNPYGYTF. CDR3 bases: TGTGCCAGCAGCTTCCCCGGGACAAACCCCTATGGCTACACCTTC.